This T cell receptor (beta chain) derives from a study of T-cell memory formation after mild COVID-19. Note on this clonotype: Its antigen is not known.

The V gene's germline CDR1 is SGHDT and CDR2 YYEEEE. Between the trimmed V and J ends, which lost 2 bases and 8 bases, there was a span of 17 bases. The CDR3 has 15 residues. Broader study findings: Clones contracting across day 15 to 85 had a balanced CD4/CD8 profile; later expanding clones leaned CD4+.

TCRdb re-called the 5' RACE reads through MiXCR, storing one row per CDR3 protein. The sample has fewer than 600,000 distinct CDR3 sequences; 20% to 25% are singletons. Sequencing used PBMCs or a T cell subset sorted from them (not recorded which). V and J are TRBV5-6 and TRBJ2-1, with D hard to call. This TCR was sampled from an adult woman who had mild COVID-19 (a few samples of this study predate the infection). Cell type and time point are not known. This chain's CDR3 is CASSFLVGVIDEQFF. In DNA, the CDR3 is TGTGCCAGCAGCTTTCTTGTTGGAGTCATTGATGAGCAGTTCTTC.